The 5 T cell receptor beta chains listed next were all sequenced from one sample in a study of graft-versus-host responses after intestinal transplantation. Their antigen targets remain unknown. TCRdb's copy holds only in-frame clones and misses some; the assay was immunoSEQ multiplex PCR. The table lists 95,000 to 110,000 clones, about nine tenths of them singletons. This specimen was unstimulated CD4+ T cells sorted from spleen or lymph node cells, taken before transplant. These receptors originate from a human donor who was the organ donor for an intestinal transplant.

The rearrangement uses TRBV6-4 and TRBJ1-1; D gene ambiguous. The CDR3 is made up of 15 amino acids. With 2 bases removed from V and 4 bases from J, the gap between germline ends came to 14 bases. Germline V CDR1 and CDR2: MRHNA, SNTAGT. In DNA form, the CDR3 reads TGTGCCAGCAGTGACACCGGGCGGGGAGGCACTGAAGCTTTCTTT. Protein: CASSDTGRGGTEAFF.

CDR3 protein: CASSGPGTGGPEAFF. The DNA of the CDR3 is TGTGCCAGCAGCGGTCCCGGGACAGGGGGCCCTGAAGCTTTCTTT. The chain uses TRBV9 and TRBJ1-1; 12 positions match TRBD1. This CDR3 region has 15 residues. CDR1 SGDLS and CDR2 YYNGEE come from the germline V gene. After removal of 3 bases from V and 6 bases from J, the junction contained 6 bases not matched to a gene.

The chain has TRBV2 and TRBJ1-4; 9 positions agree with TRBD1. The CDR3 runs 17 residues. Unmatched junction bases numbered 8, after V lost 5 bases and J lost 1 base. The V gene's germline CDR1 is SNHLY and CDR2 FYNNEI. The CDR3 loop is CASSLNRGRGTNEKLFF. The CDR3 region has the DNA TGTGCCAGCAGTTTAAACAGGGGGCGCGGAACTAATGAAAAACTGTTTTTT.

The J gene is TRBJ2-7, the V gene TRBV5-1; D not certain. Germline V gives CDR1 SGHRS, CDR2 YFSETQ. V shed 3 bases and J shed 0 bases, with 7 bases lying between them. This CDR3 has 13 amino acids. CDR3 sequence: CASSYRTSYEQYF. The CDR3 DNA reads TGCGCCAGCAGCTATAGGACCTCCTACGAGCAGTACTTC.

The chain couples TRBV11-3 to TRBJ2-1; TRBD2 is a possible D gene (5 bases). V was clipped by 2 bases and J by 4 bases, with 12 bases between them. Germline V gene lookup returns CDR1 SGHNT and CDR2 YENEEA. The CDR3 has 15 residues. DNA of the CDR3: TGTGCCAGCAGCTTACTAGCTGCTGGTTACAATGAGCAGTTCTTC. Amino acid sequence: CASSLLAAGYNEQFF.